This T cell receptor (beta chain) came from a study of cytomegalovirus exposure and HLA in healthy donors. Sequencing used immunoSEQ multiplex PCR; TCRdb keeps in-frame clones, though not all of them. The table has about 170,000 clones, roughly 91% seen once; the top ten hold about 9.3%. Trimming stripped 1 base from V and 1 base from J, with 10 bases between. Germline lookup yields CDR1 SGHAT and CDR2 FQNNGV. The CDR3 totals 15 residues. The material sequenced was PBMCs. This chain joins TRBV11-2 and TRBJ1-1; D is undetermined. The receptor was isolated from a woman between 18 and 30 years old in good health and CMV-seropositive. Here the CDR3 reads CASSLGIGGNTEAFF. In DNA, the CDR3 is TGTGCCAGCAGCTTAGGAATAGGAGGGAACACTGAAGCTTTCTTT.